The present TCR beta chain was sequenced within a study of shared clonotypes between healthy human individuals. Study results and limitations: Naive CD4 clonotype sharing across a few donors was approximately 5.2%.

Germline assignment: CDR1 MDHEN and CDR2 SYDVKM. V was pared by 8 bases and J by 0 bases, with 16 bases between. This CDR3 has 15 residues. TCRdb's copy holds only in-frame clones and misses some; the assay was immunoSEQ multiplex PCR. The table has 2 million to 2.5 million clones, just under 95% seen once. Concerning this clone: Antigen: not known.

Sequenced input: naive CD4+ T cells from PBMCs. The subset here: CD45RA+ positively selected. The origin of this receptor is a man in his late teens or twenties in good health. Some clones in this sample may be carry-over from other donors' samples. The genes are TRBV28 and TRBJ1-1; D is unresolved. This chain's CDR3 is CASAPAGHLNTEAFF. The CDR3 DNA is TGTGCCAGCGCCCCGGCAGGTCACTTGAACACTGAAGCTTTCTTT.